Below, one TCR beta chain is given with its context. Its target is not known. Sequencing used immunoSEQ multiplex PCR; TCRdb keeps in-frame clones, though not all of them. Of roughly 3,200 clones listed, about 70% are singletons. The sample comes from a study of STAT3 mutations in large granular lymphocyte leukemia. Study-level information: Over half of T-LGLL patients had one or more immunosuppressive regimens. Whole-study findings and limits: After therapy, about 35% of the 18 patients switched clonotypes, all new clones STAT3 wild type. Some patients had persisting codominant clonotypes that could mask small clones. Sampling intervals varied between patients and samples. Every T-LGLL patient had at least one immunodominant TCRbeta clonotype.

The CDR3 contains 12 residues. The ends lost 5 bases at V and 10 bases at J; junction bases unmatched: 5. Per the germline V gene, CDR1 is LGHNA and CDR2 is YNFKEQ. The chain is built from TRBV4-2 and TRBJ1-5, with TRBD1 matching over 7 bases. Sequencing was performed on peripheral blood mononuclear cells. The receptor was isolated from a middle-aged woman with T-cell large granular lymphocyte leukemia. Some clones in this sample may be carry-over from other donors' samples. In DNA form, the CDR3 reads TGTGCCAGCAGCACAGGGGATCGCCCCCAGCATTTT. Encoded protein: CASSTGDRPQHF.